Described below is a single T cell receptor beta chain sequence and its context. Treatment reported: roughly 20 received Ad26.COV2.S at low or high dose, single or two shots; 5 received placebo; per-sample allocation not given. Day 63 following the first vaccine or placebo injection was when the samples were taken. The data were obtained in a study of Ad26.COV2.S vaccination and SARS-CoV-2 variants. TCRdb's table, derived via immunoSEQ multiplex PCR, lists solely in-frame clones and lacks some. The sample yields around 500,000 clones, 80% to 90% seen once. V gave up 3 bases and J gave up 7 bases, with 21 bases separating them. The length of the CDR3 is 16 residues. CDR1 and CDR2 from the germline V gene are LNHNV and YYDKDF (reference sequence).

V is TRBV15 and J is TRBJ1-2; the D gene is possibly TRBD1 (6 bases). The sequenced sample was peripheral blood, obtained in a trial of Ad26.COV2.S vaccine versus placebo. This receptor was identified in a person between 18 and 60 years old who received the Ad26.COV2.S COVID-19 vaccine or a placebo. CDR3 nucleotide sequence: TGTGCCACCAGCAGGAAGATCGTCGGGGGGCAGGCTGGCTACACCTTC. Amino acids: CATSRKIVGGQAGYTF.